This T cell receptor (beta chain) was recovered during a study of shared clonotypes between healthy human individuals. Amplification in unsorted PBMC replicate PCRs started from approximately 300 ng DNA, which equals about 30,000 T cell genomes. TCRdb's copy holds only in-frame clones and misses some; the assay was immunoSEQ multiplex PCR. The data hold roughly 500,000 clones, with 75% to 85% observed a single time. Those who donated, Caucasian adults without exception, all lived in Nashville, Tennessee. This clone turned up a few times. The germline CDR1 and CDR2 sequences are MNHNS and SASEGT. J was trimmed by 5 bases and V by 3 bases; bases with no gene match: 8. This CDR3 region has 15 residues.

The chain carries TRBV6-1 and TRBJ2-5, with 8 bases identical to TRBD1. This clonotype was sampled from a middle-aged woman in good health. Some clones in this sample may be carry-over from other donors' samples. What was sequenced was PBMCs. The CDR3 spells CASSEVGRGHETQYF. CDR3 coding DNA: TGTGCCAGCAGTGAGGTTGGCAGGGGGCACGAGACCCAGTACTTC.